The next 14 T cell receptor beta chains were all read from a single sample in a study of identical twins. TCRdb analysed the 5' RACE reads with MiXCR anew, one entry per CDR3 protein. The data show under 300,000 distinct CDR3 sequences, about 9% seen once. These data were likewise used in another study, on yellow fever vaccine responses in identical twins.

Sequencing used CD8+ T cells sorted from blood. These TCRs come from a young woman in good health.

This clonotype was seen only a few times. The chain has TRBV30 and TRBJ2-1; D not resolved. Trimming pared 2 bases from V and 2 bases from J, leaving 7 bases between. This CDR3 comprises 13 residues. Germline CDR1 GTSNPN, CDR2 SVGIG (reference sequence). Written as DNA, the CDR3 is TGTGCCTGGAGTAACCTAGCCTACAATGAGCAGTTCTTC. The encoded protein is CAWSNLAYNEQFF.

CDR3 DNA: TGTGCCAGCAGCGAACCGGGACTAGGCGGCGCCGGGGAGCTGTTTTTT. Protein: CASSEPGLGGAGELFF. This chain joins TRBV7-8 and TRBJ2-2, with 8 bases fitting TRBD2. The germline gives CDR1 SGHVS, CDR2 FQNEAQ. Trimming removed 5 bases from V and 6 bases from J; junction bases left unmatched: 11. This CDR3 contains 16 residues.

CDR3 bases: TGTGCCAGCAGTTACGGGCGGGTATGGGAGACCCAGTACTTC. Residues: CASSYGRVWETQYF. The V call is TRBV6-2 or TRBV6-3, the J call TRBJ2-5; D may be TRBD2 (5 bases). Germline V gene lookup returns CDR1 MNHEY and CDR2 SVGEGT. CDR3 length: 14 amino acids. The V end lost 2 bases, the J end lost 5 bases, and 12 bases lay between the germline ends.

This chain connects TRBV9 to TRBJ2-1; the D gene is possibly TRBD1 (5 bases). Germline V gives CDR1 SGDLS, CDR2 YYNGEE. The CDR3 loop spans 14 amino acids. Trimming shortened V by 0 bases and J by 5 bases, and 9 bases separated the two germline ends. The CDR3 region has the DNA TGTGCCAGCAGCGTAGCTCTGACAGACAATGAGCAGTTCTTC. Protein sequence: CASSVALTDNEQFF.

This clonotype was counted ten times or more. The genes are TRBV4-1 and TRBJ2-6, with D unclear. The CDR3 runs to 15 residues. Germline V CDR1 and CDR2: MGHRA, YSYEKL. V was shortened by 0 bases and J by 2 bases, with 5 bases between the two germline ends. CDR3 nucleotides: TGCGCCAGCAGCCAAGAAGGTGCTGGGGCCAACGTCCTGACTTTC. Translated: CASSQEGAGANVLTF.

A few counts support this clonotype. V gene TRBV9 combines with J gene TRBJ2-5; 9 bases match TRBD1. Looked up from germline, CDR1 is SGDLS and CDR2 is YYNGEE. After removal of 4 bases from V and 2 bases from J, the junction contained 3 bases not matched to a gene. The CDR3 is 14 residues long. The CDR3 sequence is CASSTGQGQETQYF. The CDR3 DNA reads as TGTGCCAGCAGCACCGGACAGGGGCAAGAGACCCAGTACTTC.

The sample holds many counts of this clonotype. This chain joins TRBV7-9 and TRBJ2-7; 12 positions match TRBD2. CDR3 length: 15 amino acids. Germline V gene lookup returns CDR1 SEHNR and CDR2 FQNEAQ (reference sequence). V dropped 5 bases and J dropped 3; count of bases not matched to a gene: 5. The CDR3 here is CASSPRTSGDYEQYF. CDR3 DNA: TGTGCCAGCAGCCCACGGACTAGCGGGGACTACGAGCAGTACTTC.

This CDR3 is CSARSLGRETQYF. In DNA form, the CDR3 reads TGCAGTGCTAGGTCCCTGGGGAGGGAGACCCAGTACTTC. The chain uses TRBV20-1 and TRBJ2-5; D is perhaps TRBD2 (6 bases). The CDR3 is made up of 13 amino acids. Between the trimmed V and J ends, which lost 3 bases and 5 bases, there was a span of 13 bases. Germline V gene data show CDR1 as DFQATT and CDR2 as SNEGSKA (reference sequence).

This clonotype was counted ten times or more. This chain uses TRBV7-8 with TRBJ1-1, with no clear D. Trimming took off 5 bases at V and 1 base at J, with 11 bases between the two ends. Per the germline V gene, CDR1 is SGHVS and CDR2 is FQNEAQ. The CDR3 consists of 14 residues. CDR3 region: CASSPAGGNTEAFF. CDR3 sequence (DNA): TGTGCCAGCAGCCCCGCCGGAGGGAACACTGAAGCTTTCTTT. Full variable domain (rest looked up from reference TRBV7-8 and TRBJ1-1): GAGVSQSPRYKVAKRGQDVALRCDPISGHVSLFWYQQALGQGPEFLTYFQNEAQLDKSGLPSDRFFAERPEGSVSTLKIQRTQQEDSAVYLCASSPAGGNTEAFFGQGTRLTVV.

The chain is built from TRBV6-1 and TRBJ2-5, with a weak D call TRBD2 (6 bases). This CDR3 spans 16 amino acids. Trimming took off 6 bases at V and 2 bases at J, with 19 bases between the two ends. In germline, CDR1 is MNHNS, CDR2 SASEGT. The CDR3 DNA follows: TGTGCCAGCAGGGACCTTAAATGGGGGGATCAAGAGACCCAGTACTTC. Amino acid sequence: CASRDLKWGDQETQYF.

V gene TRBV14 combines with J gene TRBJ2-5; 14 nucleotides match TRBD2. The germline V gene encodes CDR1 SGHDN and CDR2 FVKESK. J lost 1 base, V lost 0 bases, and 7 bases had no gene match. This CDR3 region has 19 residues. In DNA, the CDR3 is TGTGCCAGCAGCCAAGATCAGGGGACTAGCGGGAGCTTCCAAGAGACCCAGTACTTC. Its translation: CASSQDQGTSGSFQETQYF. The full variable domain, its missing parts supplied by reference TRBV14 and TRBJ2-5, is EAGVTQFPSHSVIEKGQTVTLRCDPISGHDNLYWYRRVMGKEIKFLLHFVKESKQDESGMPNNRFLAERTGGTYSTLKVQPAELEDSGVYFCASSQDQGTSGSFQETQYFGPGTRLLVL.

CDR3 DNA: TGTGCCAGCAGACGATCTGGGGTCCCCCAAGAGACCCAGTACTTC. This sequence encodes CASRRSGVPQETQYF. The V call is TRBV12-3 or TRBV12-4, the J call TRBJ2-5, with D unclear. With 6 bases removed from V and 1 base from J, the gap between germline ends came to 15 bases. This CDR3 is 15 amino acids long.

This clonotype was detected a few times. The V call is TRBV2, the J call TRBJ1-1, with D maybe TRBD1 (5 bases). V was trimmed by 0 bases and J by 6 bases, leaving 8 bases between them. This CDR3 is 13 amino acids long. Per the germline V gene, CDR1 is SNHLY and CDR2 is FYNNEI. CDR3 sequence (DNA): TGTGCCAGCAGTGAAGCAAGGGGCGCTGAAGCTTTCTTT. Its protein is CASSEARGAEAFF.

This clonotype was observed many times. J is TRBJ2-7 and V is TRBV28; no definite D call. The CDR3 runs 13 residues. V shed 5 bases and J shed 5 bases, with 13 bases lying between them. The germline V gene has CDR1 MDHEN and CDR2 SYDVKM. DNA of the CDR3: TGTGCCAGCAGTCGCCGTGTGGTCGACGAGCAGTACTTC. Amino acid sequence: CASSRRVVDEQYF.